A selection of T cell receptor beta chains follows, all from one sample in a study of T cell responses to AZD1222 COVID-19 vaccine. This table comes from immunoSEQ multiplex PCR, and its TCRdb copy is limited to in-frame clones, with some not included. This table holds 120,000 or so clones, roughly 82% found once. The specimen comprised peripheral blood, sampled 28 days after the second AZD1222 dose. These receptor sequences come from an adult who received the AZD1222 COVID-19 vaccine. The CDR3 runs from the conserved cysteine through the conserved F or W.

>TRBV10-3|TRBJ2-7
CATEPGADTTYEQYF
>TRBV7-9|TRBJ2-2
CASKEAPGPNTGELFF
>TRBV6-5|TRBJ1-1
CASSYSIRVEAFF
>TRBV7-2|TRBJ1-1
CASSLDLGLDTEAFF
>TRBV6-5|TRBJ2-7
CASSRPGQASYEQYF
>TRBV28|TRBJ2-5
CASISGQGSETQYF
>TRBV6-6|TRBJ1-2
CASSYSTLSPYGYTF
>TRBV5-5|TRBJ2-1
CASIQSNNEQFF
>TRBV5-1|TRBJ1-1
CASSLDGGGTEAFF
>TRBV27|TRBJ1-4
CASSLLGTGTNEKLFF
>TRBV7-8|TRBJ2-2
CASSTSGTYYTGELFF
>TRBV3-1/TRBV3-2|TRBJ1-2
CASSQFGQNYGYTF
>TRBV4-3|TRBJ1-6
CASSQVAGTNNNSPLHF
>TRBV7-2|TRBJ2-1
CASTAWGNEQFF
>TRBV7-9|TRBJ1-2
CASSQKRTGDRGVSGYTF
>TRBV5-1|TRBJ1-1
CASSLAPMNTEAFF
>TRBV9|TRBJ2-1
CASSVEGQGFNEQFF
>TRBV9|TRBJ2-2
CASSVGGGNTGELFF
>TRBV10-1|TRBJ1-5
CASTKRDRGPYLYSNQPQHF
>TRBV27|TRBJ2-5
CASSNRVLEETQYF
>TRBV10-1|TRBJ1-5
CASSPTGVQPQHF
>TRBV13|TRBJ1-1
CASRSARANTEAFF
>TRBV5-6|TRBJ2-3
CASSFDSKFTDTQYF
>TRBV11-3|TRBJ2-5
CASSPGGGGKETQYF
>TRBV19|TRBJ1-5
CASSIAENQPQHF
>TRBV5-5|TRBJ2-7
CASSLEDSPLGYEQYF
>TRBV2|TRBJ1-1
CASRSNTEAFF
>TRBV6-5|TRBJ1-2
CASSPTGEAGGYTF
>TRBV18|TRBJ2-6
CASSRDRAGANVLTF
>TRBV5-6|TRBJ1-6
CASSGGDSPLHF
>TRBV18|TRBJ2-3
CASSPSGADTQYF
>TRBV28|TRBJ1-1
CASINFGQSAGNTEAFF
>TRBV5-1|TRBJ1-1
CASSSPLGLNTEAFF
>TRBV11-2|TRBJ1-1
CASSSGGQRAFTEAFF